A selection of T cell receptor beta chains follows, all from one sample in a study of blood T cell repertoires in COVID-19. Here immunoSEQ multiplex PCR was the method, and the copy in TCRdb shows in-frame clones only, minus some. Of 150,000 to 200,000 clones listed, 81% are singletons. What was sequenced was peripheral blood. These receptors originate from a human donor in a cohort sampled during active COVID-19. Both conserved end residues are part of each CDR3. Fields, in order: CDR3 length, V gene, clone size, J gene, D gene, CDR3 DNA, CDR3 protein. D genes are given only for firm matches. Clone size appears in some rows only: once, few, many, or a class for an expanded clone.

11	TRBV7-2	.	TRBJ2-3	.	TGTGCCAGCAGCTTTCAAGATACGCAGTATTTT	CASSFQDTQYF
16	TRBV19	.	TRBJ2-6	TRBD1	TGTGCCAGTGGGACAGGGGGCCGCTCTGGGGCCAACGTCCTGACTTTC	CASGTGGRSGANVLTF
13	TRBV24-1	.	TRBJ1-5	TRBD1	TGTGCCACCAGTGGGACAGGGCATCAGCCCCAGCATTTT	CATSGTGHQPQHF
14	TRBV7-9	.	TRBJ2-7	.	TGTGCCAGCAGCTTCCAGGGGACTACCTACGAGCAGTACTTC	CASSFQGTTYEQYF
17	TRBV28	.	TRBJ2-4	TRBD1	TGTGCCAGCAGTTCCCATTTACAGGGGGGCCAAAAAAACATTCAGTACTTC	CASSSHLQGGQKNIQYF
18	TRBV21-1	.	TRBJ2-5	.	TGTGCCAGCAGCAATTCGGGACAGCGGGGGGACTACCAAGAGACCCAGTACTTC	CASSNSGQRGDYQETQYF
14	TRBV7-9	.	TRBJ2-2	.	TGTGCCAGCAGCTTAGGGCAGATGGCCGGGGAGCTGTTTTTT	CASSLGQMAGELFF
16	TRBV24-1	.	TRBJ2-2	TRBD1	TGTGCCACCAGCACACCGGGACAGGGTCTCACCGGGGAGCTGTTTTTT	CATSTPGQGLTGELFF
10	TRBV30	.	TRBJ2-7	.	TGTGCCTGGCAGGGGTACGAGCAGTACTTC	CAWQGYEQYF
15	TRBV4-3	once	TRBJ2-5	TRBD1	TGCGCCAGCAGCCGCCTGACAGGGGAGGAAGAGACCCAGTACTTC	CASSRLTGEEETQYF
14	TRBV23-1	.	TRBJ1-2	.	TGCGCCAGCAGTCGGCGCACAGTGGACTATGGCTACACCTTC	CASSRRTVDYGYTF
12	TRBV9	.	TRBJ2-5	.	TGTGCCAGCAGCCCCGGTCAAGAGACCCAGTACTTC	CASSPGQETQYF
15	TRBV15	.	TRBJ2-1	TRBD1	TGTGCCACCAGCAGAGGACAGGGGGCCTACAATGAGCAGTTCTTC	CATSRGQGAYNEQFF
16	TRBV2	.	TRBJ2-5	TRBD1	TGTGCCAGCAGTTCCGACAGGGGCCGGGGTCAAGAGACCCAGTACTTC	CASSSDRGRGQETQYF
11	TRBV10-3	.	TRBJ1-1	.	TGTGCCTCCAGGGTAGGCGATGAAGCTTTCTTT	CASRVGDEAFF
17	TRBV2	.	TRBJ2-7	TRBD2	TGTGCCAGCAGTCCCGCCGGGGTAGCGGGGAACTCCTACGAGCAGTACTTC	CASSPAGVAGNSYEQYF
14	TRBV5-1	.	TRBJ1-2	TRBD1	TGCGCCAGCAGATCGGGACAGGGGGCTGTTGGCTACACCTTC	CASRSGQGAVGYTF
17	TRBV7-8	.	TRBJ2-7	TRBD2	TGTGCCAGCAGCTTAGGCGGGGCGGGAGTCTTCCCCTACGAGCAGTACTTC	CASSLGGAGVFPYEQYF
15	TRBV19	.	TRBJ2-5	TRBD2	TGTGCCAGTAGTCCTGCGGGGGGGGCCGGAGAGACCCAGTACTTC	CASSPAGGAGETQYF
14	TRBV7-9	.	TRBJ2-3	.	TGTGCCAGCAGCTCCCGGGGTGCCATGTATACGCAGTATTTT	CASSSRGAMYTQYF
17	TRBV24-1	.	TRBJ1-2	.	TGTGCCACCAGTGATTTTAAGGGTGAGGAGGCTAACTATGGCTACACCTTC	CATSDFKGEEANYGYTF
13	TRBV6-5	.	TRBJ2-2	.	TGTGCCAGCAAAAGAGAAAACACCGGGGAGCTGTTTTTT	CASKRENTGELFF